This TCR beta chain was sequenced in a study of human T cells and chemical hapten exposure. As for time point: patch test 1, 2 weeks after DPC sensitization. The treatment: therapeutic diphenylcyclopropenone sensitization with weekly scalp DPC. This clonotype has at least ten counts. Its cognate antigen is unknown. The CDR3 sequence is 13 residues long. Trimming at V came to 2 bases and at J to 10 bases, leaving 1 base not matched to a gene. Germline-derived CDR1 and CDR2 are SGHVS and FNYEAQ. MiXCR was run by TCRdb on the RACE reads, yielding one entry per CDR3 protein. The sample contains over 45,000 distinct CDR3 sequences, 9% to 9.5% of which appear only once. Study outcomes and limitations: Large CDR3 similarity clusters arose significantly more often from expanded TCRs than from controls.

This chain uses TRBV7-6 with TRBJ2-3; the match to TRBD2 covers 12 bases. Sequencing used whole blood, obtained in connection with sensitization to the hapten diphenylcyclopropenone (DPC). This TCR was sampled from a woman aged 40 to 55 with alopecia areata. Some clones in this sample may be carry-over from other donors' samples. Here the CDR3 reads CASSLLAGGAQYF. CDR3 bases: TGTGCCAGCAGCTTACTAGCGGGGGGGGCGCAGTATTTT.